These 17 T cell receptor beta chains came from one sample sequenced in a study of vaccination and CD4 T cells after COVID-19 (dated by TCRdb to 2021 to 2024). These TCRs are of unknown antigen specificity. Libraries were made using PCR. The data were produced on an Illumina iSeq 100. DNA from cultured CD4+ T cells was subjected to TCR sequencing with the Oncomine TCR Beta short-read assay at the Johns Hopkins FTIC core. The public reads were run again by TCRdb, first through fastp at Q25 and then through MiXCR, and only productive beta chains were kept. Rows with a matching CDR3 protein are joined into one entry that keeps the most common DNA and genes. The sample table lists tens of thousands of distinct CDR3 sequences, approximately 29% of them with a count of one. The ten largest clones represent roughly 11% of the sample. In light of the paper, this sample's time point label describes: late sampling 161 to 241 days after vaccination in a few convalescent patients. Taken with the paper, the label for treatment or condition translates to: roughly 10-day PBMC culture with coronavirus spike peptide pools or control peptides (ViraFEST assay).

Source: CD4+ T cells from blood, cultured in vitro, taken about 7 months after SARS-CoV-2 vaccination. The receptor source for this set is a human donor who had recovered from COVID-19.

This clonotype has just a few counts. The V call is TRBV2, the J call TRBJ2-7, with 9 bases lining up with TRBD1. Germline V gene sequence: CDR1 SNHLY, CDR2 FYNNEI. V was clipped by 3 bases and J by 4 bases; unmatched bases: 7. CDR3 length: 15 amino acids. The CDR3 reads CASSDPQGARYEQYF. CDR3 coding DNA: TGTGCCAGCAGTGATCCACAGGGGGCAAGGTACGAGCAGTACTTC.

The rearrangement joins TRBV15 to TRBJ1-5; D not certain. The CDR3 sequence is 15 residues long. The V and J ends lost 4 bases and 0 bases respectively, with 10 bases between them. Germline V gene data show CDR1 as LNHNV and CDR2 as YYDKDF (reference sequence). Here the CDR3 DNA reads TGTGCCACCAGCATTAAGAGAAGTAGCAATCAGCCCCAGCATTTT. It encodes CATSIKRSSNQPQHF.

The chain links TRBV20-1 to TRBJ2-3; 13 bases are a match to TRBD2. The CDR3 sequence is 17 residues long. Germline-derived CDR1 and CDR2 are DFQATT and SNEGSKA (reference sequence). V gave up 2 bases and J gave up 4 bases; unmatched junction bases: 9. CDR3 region: CSARSTSGGAPPDTQYF. CDR3 nucleotide sequence: TGCAGTGCTAGAAGCACTAGCGGGGGGGCCCCCCCAGATACGCAGTATTTT.

Notes on this clonotype: This CDR3 fails to terminate in the conserved phenylalanine or tryptophan, so it likely reflects a read error. The rearrangement links TRBV7-2 to TRBJ1-1; D gene ambiguous. CDR1 and CDR2 from the germline V gene are SGHTA and FQGNSA. Trimming pared 3 bases from V and 1 base from J, leaving 18 bases between. The CDR3 runs to 17 residues. The CDR3, as DNA: TGTGCCAGCAGCTTGTTCAGAAGTAACGCTCCGAACACTGAAGCTTTCTCT. Protein sequence: CASSLFRSNAPNTEAFS.

This clonotype showed up just a few times. The rearrangement joins TRBV11-2 to TRBJ2-7; D is undetermined. The CDR3 consists of 16 residues. V was clipped by 1 base and J by 2 bases, with 15 bases between them. CDR1 is SGHAT, CDR2 FQNNGV, per germline. CDR3 region: CASSLGGSRLAYEQYF. The CDR3 nucleotides read TGTGCCAGCAGCTTAGGTGGTTCACGGCTTGCCTACGAGCAGTACTTC. Full variable domain (missing parts from reference TRBV11-2 and TRBJ2-7): EAGVAQSPRYKIIEKRQSVAFWCNPISGHATLYWYQQILGQGPKLLIQFQNNGVVDDSQLPKDRFSAERLKGVDSTLKIQPAKLEDSAVYLCASSLGGSRLAYEQYFGPGTRLTVT.

This clonotype has only a few counts. An end of the junction differs from the germline gene, which may be a read error. The CDR3 loop reads CSASADSDQPQHF. CDR3 sequence (DNA): TGCAGTGCTAGTGCGGATAGCGATCAGCCCCAGCATTTT. This chain links TRBV20-1 with TRBJ1-5; no firm D call. The CDR3 totals 13 residues. In germline, CDR1 is DFQATT, CDR2 SNEGSKA (reference sequence).

This chain uses TRBV4-1 with TRBJ2-5; 9 bases match TRBD2. This CDR3 is 17 amino acids long. J was trimmed by 3 bases and V by 0 bases; bases with no gene match: 8. Germline V gene lookup returns CDR1 MGHRA and CDR2 YSYEKL. In nucleotides, the CDR3 is TGCGCCAGCAGCCAAGAGCCTAGCGGGATGTGGGAAGAGACCCAGTACTTC. This sequence encodes CASSQEPSGMWEETQYF.

The chain is built from TRBV7-2 and TRBJ2-3, with a tentative D call TRBD2 (6 bases). This CDR3 comprises 15 residues. V dropped 5 bases and J dropped 1 base, with 13 bases sitting between them. Germline V gene lookup returns CDR1 SGHTA and CDR2 FQGNSA. CDR3 in DNA: TGTGCCAGCAGCCTAATGGCTAGCGGCACAGATACGCAGTATTTT. Translated, it gives CASSLMASGTDTQYF.

The chain is built from TRBV5-4 and TRBJ2-5; D gene ambiguous. The CDR3 spans 13 residues. Germline V gives CDR1 SGHNT, CDR2 YYREEE (reference sequence). The V end was cut by 4 bases, the J end by 5 bases, with 12 bases between. The CDR3 spells CASSTGNAETQYF. The DNA of the CDR3 is TGTGCCAGCAGCACCGGAAATGCGGAGACCCAGTACTTC.

This clonotype turned up a few times. The rearrangement joins TRBV7-9 to TRBJ1-6, with unresolved D. The CDR3 covers 15 residues. The V gene's germline CDR1 is SEHNR and CDR2 FQNEAQ (reference sequence). Trimming took off 3 bases at V and 0 bases at J, with 6 bases between the two ends. The CDR3: CASSLGSSYNSPLHF. CDR3 nucleotide sequence: TGTGCCAGCAGCTTGGGGAGCTCCTATAATTCACCCCTCCACTTT.

This clonotype turned up a few times. The chain links TRBV7-9 to TRBJ1-1, with 7 bases aligning to TRBD1. This CDR3 contains 16 residues. The J segment lost 0 bases and the V segment lost 1 base, leaving 5 bases of the junction unmatched. Germline CDR1 SEHNR, CDR2 FQNEAQ (reference sequence). The chain's CDR3 is CASSLGQGSMNTEAFF. The CDR3 DNA is TGTGCCAGCAGCTTAGGACAGGGTTCTATGAACACTGAAGCTTTCTTT.

This clonotype turned up a few times. V and J are TRBV19 and TRBJ2-7, with 9 positions matching TRBD2. The CDR3 is 15 amino acids. The germline V gene has CDR1 LNHDA and CDR2 SQIVND (reference sequence). The V gene end was trimmed by 6 bases and the J gene end by 4 bases; junction bases not matched to a gene: 10. CDR3 sequence (DNA): TGTGCCAGTAGCGACTTGGCGGGGGGGGTATACGAGCAGTACTTC. This codes for CASSDLAGGVYEQYF.

This clonotype was picked up a small number of times. The V gene is TRBV11-2, the J gene TRBJ2-7; TRBD2 agrees at 12 bases. This CDR3 is built from 16 residues. Germline V CDR1 and CDR2: SGHAT, FQNNGV. V trimming: 1 base; J trimming: 3 bases; junction bases outside the gene matches: 4. CDR3 sequence reads: CASSLVGLAGNYEQYF. Here the CDR3 DNA reads TGTGCCAGCAGCTTAGTCGGACTAGCGGGGAACTACGAGCAGTACTTC.

CDR3 bases: TGCAGTGCCCATACTAGCGGGAAGAATGAGCAGTTCTTC. It specifies CSAHTSGKNEQFF. The genes are TRBV20-1 and TRBJ2-1, with 10 bases fitting TRBD2. The CDR3 totals 13 residues. J was trimmed by 7 bases and V by 6 bases; bases with no gene match: 6. Germline lookup yields CDR1 DFQATT and CDR2 SNEGSKA (reference sequence).

CDR3 nucleotide sequence: TGTGCCAGCAGCTCAGGGGCGGCTAGCGGGAGGAAGTTCTTC. Its protein is CASSSGAASGRKFF. V gene TRBV7-2 combines with J gene TRBJ2-1; 11 nucleotides align to TRBD2. Germline values: CDR1 SGHTA, CDR2 FQGNSA. The CDR3 runs 14 residues. V lost 4 bases to trimming and J lost 14 bases; unmatched junction nucleotides: 10.

Only a few counts were recorded for this clonotype. The chain has TRBV7-9 and TRBJ2-7; no reliable D call. The CDR3 runs 15 residues. Trimming removed 1 base from V and 0 bases from J, with 10 bases in between. Germline values: CDR1 SEHNR, CDR2 FQNEAQ (reference sequence). The CDR3 coding sequence is TGTGCCAGCAGCTTAGAGGCGCGGAGCTCCTACGAGCAGTACTTC. It encodes CASSLEARSSYEQYF.

The CDR3 DNA sequence: TGCAGTGCTATAACGGACGGCGGGACTGAAGCTTTCTTT. Translating it yields CSAITDGGTEAFF. The chain combines TRBV20-1 with TRBJ1-1; D not certain. The V end lost 4 bases, the J end lost 5 bases, and 14 bases lay between the germline ends. Germline V gene lookup returns CDR1 DFQATT and CDR2 SNEGSKA (reference sequence). The CDR3 runs 13 residues.